This TCR beta chain was obtained from a study of blood T cell repertoires in COVID-19 (dated by TCRdb to 2020 to 2022). Notes on the research overall: Samples from collaborators originated in the United States, Italy and Spain and spanned both the acute and convalescent phases of COVID-19. Where HLA class I and class II types were available, the types were taken from metadata supplied by the sample provider, not from assay-based typing. Samples came from the ongoing ImmuneRACE study (first 160 participants) plus 1,254 subjects from 6 global collaborators. The prospective study material was composed of cDNA or gDNA derived from T cells, B-cell-depleted T cells, or PBMCs. The sample metadata nearly always contained a de-identified subject ID, COVID-19 status, age in years and sex. The repertoires were released in a freely available public database intended as a resource for research on the immune response to SARS-CoV-2. Deeply sampled blood TCRbeta repertoires from subjects exposed to, actively infected with, or recovered from COVID-19 were included in the dataset.

Of note for this clone: Its recognized antigen is unknown. The sample holds no much larger clone one base away, and base qualities are not on file.

TCRbeta CDR3 regions were amplified from genomic DNA by means of the immunoSEQ Assay, a bias-controlled multiplex PCR. The authors' pipeline ran thus. The number of nucleated cells in each sample was estimated from the amplification of reference gene primers within the assay. Sequence reads were collapsed and filtered to measure the absolute abundance of every unique TCRbeta CDR3 rearrangement. For each sample, productive Simpson clonality was calculated as the square root of Simpson's diversity index over productive rearrangements. TCRdb's version of the immuneACCESS table is confined to in-frame rearrangements and falls short of the full clone set. An unresolved V gene accounts for under half of the shortfall where checked; the remainder is of unknown origin. That table gives V, J and clone size, and the DNA gave D and trimming. The sample has 300,000 or so clones on record, over 75% of them singletons. The top ten clones comprise 7.8% of the sample.

The germline V gene encodes CDR1 LGHNA and CDR2 YNFKEQ. Measured from the cysteine to the phenylalanine, the CDR3 is 16 residues long. Of all the DNA, just the CDR3 is kept, 48 bases in frame from base 1. V was cut back by 0 bases and J by 3 bases, leaving a gap of 15 bases between them. Another Seattle source contributed samples from volunteer blood donors who had recovered from COVID-19. Collaborating institutions collected whole blood in K2EDTA tubes following their own protocols. For TCRbeta analysis, collaborator samples were shipped as frozen whole blood, as isolated PBMCs, or as DNA extracted from either sample type. The research as a whole found: How much clinical and demographic metadata was included differed by source and by participant, and the metadata was provided uncurated.

Sequenced input: peripheral blood. The V and J segments used are TRBV4-2 and TRBJ2-7, and possibly TRBD2, on 6 matching bases. The receptor was isolated from a woman aged 50 to 60 who had recovered from COVID-19. The CDR3 is CASSQDLFLGGYEQYF. In nucleotide form, the sequence is TGTGCCAGCAGCCAAGATCTTTTTTTGGGGGGCTACGAGCAGTACTTC.